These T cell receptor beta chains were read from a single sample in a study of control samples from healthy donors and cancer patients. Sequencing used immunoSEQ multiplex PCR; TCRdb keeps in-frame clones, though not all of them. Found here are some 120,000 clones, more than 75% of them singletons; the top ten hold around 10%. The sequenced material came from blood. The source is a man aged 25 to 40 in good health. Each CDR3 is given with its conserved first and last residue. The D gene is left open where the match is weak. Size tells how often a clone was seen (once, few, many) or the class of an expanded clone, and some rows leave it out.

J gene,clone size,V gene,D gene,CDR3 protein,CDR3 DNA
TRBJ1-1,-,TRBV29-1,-,CSVEDDATLREAFF,TGCAGCGTTGAAGATGATGCTACTCTAAGAGAAGCTTTCTTT
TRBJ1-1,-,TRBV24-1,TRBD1,CATRGQGGTEAFF,TGTGCCACCAGAGGACAGGGCGGTACTGAAGCTTTCTTT
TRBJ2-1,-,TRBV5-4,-,CASSLRDNNEQFF,TGTGCCAGCAGCTTGCGGGACAACAATGAGCAGTTCTTC
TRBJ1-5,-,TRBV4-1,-,CASSQVGGPGPQHF,TGCGCCAGCAGCCAAGTGGGCGGCCCGGGGCCCCAGCATTTT
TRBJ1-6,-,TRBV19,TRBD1,CASRQGDLVGSPLHF,TGTGCCAGTCGACAGGGGGACCTAGTAGGTTCACCCCTCCACTTT
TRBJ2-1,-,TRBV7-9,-,CASSLVPSSYNEQFF,TGTGCCAGCAGCTTAGTCCCGAGCTCCTACAATGAGCAGTTCTTC
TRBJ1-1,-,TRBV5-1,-,CASSSGQGSTEAFF,TGCGCCAGCAGCTCGGGACAAGGGAGCACTGAAGCTTTCTTT
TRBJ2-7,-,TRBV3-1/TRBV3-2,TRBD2,CASSQAKSGGSSIYEQYF,TGTGCCAGCAGCCAAGCGAAGAGCGGGGGGTCTAGTATCTACGAGCAGTACTTC
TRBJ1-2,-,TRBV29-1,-,CSVVRPSGYGYTF,TGCAGCGTTGTCAGGCCCTCTGGGTATGGCTACACCTTC
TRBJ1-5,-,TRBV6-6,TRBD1,CASSPGGTGINGPQHF,TGTGCCAGCAGTCCCGGAGGGACAGGAATCAATGGGCCCCAGCATTTT
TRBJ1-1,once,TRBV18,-,CASSPPSGLTEAFF,TGTGCCAGCTCACCACCGTCGGGGCTCACTGAAGCTTTCTTT
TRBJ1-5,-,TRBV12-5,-,CASGLGQTSNQPQHF,TGTGCTAGTGGTTTGGGCCAGACTAGCAATCAGCCCCAGCATTTT
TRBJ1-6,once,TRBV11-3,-,CASSLWGATDSPLHF,TGTGCCAGCAGCTTATGGGGGGCCACTGATTCACCCCTCCACTTT
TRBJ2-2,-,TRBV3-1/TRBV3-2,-,CASSQVKGGSTGELFF,TGTGCCAGCAGCCAAGTCAAAGGGGGATCCACCGGGGAGCTGTTTTTT
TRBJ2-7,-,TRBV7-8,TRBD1,CASSSHGTGGFYEQYF,TGTGCCAGCAGCTCGCACGGGACAGGGGGATTCTACGAGCAGTACTTC
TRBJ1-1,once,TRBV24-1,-,CATSEGQLPEAFF,TGTGCCACCAGTGAAGGACAACTCCCTGAAGCTTTCTTT
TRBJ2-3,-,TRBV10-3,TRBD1,CAISSRTGDTDTQYF,TGTGCCATCAGTAGTAGGACAGGGGACACAGATACGCAGTATTTT
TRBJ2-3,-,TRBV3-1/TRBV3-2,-,CASSQVPRGADTQYF,TGTGCCAGCAGCCAAGTTCCCAGGGGGGCAGATACGCAGTATTTT
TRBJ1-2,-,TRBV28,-,CASRTQQGPYGYTF,TGTGCCAGCAGGACTCAACAGGGCCCCTATGGCTACACCTTC
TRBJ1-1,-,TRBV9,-,CASSVLRNTEAFF,TGTGCCAGCAGCGTACTGAGGAACACTGAAGCTTTCTTT
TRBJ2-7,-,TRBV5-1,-,CASSFSGPALYEQYF,TGCGCCAGCAGCTTTTCGGGACCAGCCCTATACGAGCAGTACTTC
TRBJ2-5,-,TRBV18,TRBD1,CASSRGTEETQYF,TGTGCCAGCTCACGTGGGACAGAAGAGACCCAGTACTTC
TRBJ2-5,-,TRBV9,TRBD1,CASSTGTGSRQETQYF,TGTGCCAGCAGCACGGGGACAGGGAGCCGACAAGAGACCCAGTACTTC
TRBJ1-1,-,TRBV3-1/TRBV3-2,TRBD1,CASSPGQGMDEAFF,TGTGCCAGCAGCCCCGGACAGGGAATGGATGAAGCTTTCTTT
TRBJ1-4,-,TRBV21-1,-,CASSSGGAGGNEKLFF,TGTGCCAGCAGCTCCGGAGGGGCAGGGGGGAATGAAAAACTGTTTTTT
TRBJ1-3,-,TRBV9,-,CASSDPGLVGSGNTIYF,TGTGCCAGCAGCGATCCAGGGCTCGTCGGCTCTGGAAACACCATATATTTT
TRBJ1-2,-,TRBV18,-,CASSPSRGGYTF,TGTGCCAGCTCACCCTCGCGGGGCGGCTACACCTTC
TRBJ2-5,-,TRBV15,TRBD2,CATSRLEGLAGIETQYF,TGTGCCACCAGCAGACTTGAGGGACTAGCGGGAATAGAGACCCAGTACTTC
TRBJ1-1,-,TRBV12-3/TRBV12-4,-,CASSLGGFTEAFF,TGTGCCAGCAGTTTAGGGGGGTTCACTGAAGCTTTCTTT
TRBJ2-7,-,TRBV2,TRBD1,CASRNTGGRYEQYF,TGTGCCAGCAGAAACACAGGGGGAAGGTACGAGCAGTACTTC
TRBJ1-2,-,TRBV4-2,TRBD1,CASSRDSFNYGYTF,TGTGCCAGCAGTCGGGACAGTTTTAACTATGGCTACACCTTC